The rows below give T cell receptor beta chains drawn from one sample of a study of OX40 agonist ivuxolimab in advanced cancers. Assay: immunoSEQ multiplex PCR; the TCRdb copy retains only in-frame clones and omits some. This sample carries around 88,000 clones, around 92% of them seen once, and the ten largest clones take 0.45% to 0.6%. The sample in question was CD4+ or CD8+ T cells sorted from blood, obtained in a trial of the OX40 agonist ivuxolimab. These receptors all come from an adult with an advanced solid tumor such as melanoma, head and neck, liver or kidney cancer. Both conserved end residues are part of each CDR3.

>TRBV4-1
CASSQDQRQGYEQYF
>TRBV6-5
CASSYGAGANYGYTF
>TRBV11-3
CASSALLGDTQYF
>TRBV6-1
CASRDGTSYGYTF
>TRBV5-4
CASSSRGSVKQFF
>TRBV11-1
CASSPRALDTEAFF
>TRBV5-6
CASSLLGPSTDTQYF
>TRBV4-1
CASSQDQETQYF
>TRBV14
CASSQSGNQPQHF
>TRBV5-8
CASSLERIGAFF
>TRBV27
CASSPYLTRRSYNEQFF
>TRBV4-2
CASSPRNQETQYF
>TRBV15
CATSALGQGPKNIQYF
>TRBV6-6
CASTSGDTYYEQYF
>TRBV6-1
CASSRDRGQFSGYTF
>TRBV6-6
CASSNTGHYGYTF
>TRBV5-1
CASRRETGNTGELFF
>TRBV7-3
CASRLGTSGSETQYF
>TRBV6-1
CASSEAGAANTGELFF
>TRBV12-5
CASGPVGEKLFF
>TRBV5-4
CASSFSGGAEAFF
>TRBV6-1
CASSTGPRESEAFF
>TRBV30
CAWAPTDTGELFF
>TRBV9
CASSPPNEFAEAFF
>TRBV19
CASSIEQGSEAFF
>TRBV5-1
CANTITREETQYF
>TRBV11-3
CASSPGESYNEQFF
>TRBV5-5
CASSSWTNTDTQYF
>TRBV2
CASRRGVEAFF
>TRBV6-5
CASRRTGVTEAFF
>TRBV5-4
CASSQGIAGELFF
>TRBV4-1
CASSQDPAQWRGNTIYF
>TRBV5-5
CASSLQGAVGHEKLFF
>TRBV6-5
CASSEGTAYYTF
>TRBV19
CASSTETTGGYGYTF
>TRBV28
CASSLTGTENTIYF
>TRBV7-9
CASSLRASGETQYF
>TRBV30
CAFGGLKAFF
>TRBV9
CASSAGEASGGVIRETQYF
>TRBV5-1
CASSSTYEQFF
>TRBV6-5
CASRPQGVATGELFF
>TRBV6-5
CASSYPPGTEAFF
>TRBV12-2
CASRLAQVEGLHGDDYEQYF